The T cell receptor beta chain under discussion was sequenced for a study of OX40 agonist ivuxolimab in advanced cancers. Concerning the study at large: Ivuxolimab, which targeted the costimulatory receptor OX40 (CD134), was an agonistic, fully human IgG2 monoclonal antibody. Intravenous ivuxolimab was administered to patients every 2 weeks at six dose levels: 0.01, 0.1, 0.3, 1.5, 3 and 10 mg/kg. Among the roughly 52 dose-escalation patients, some 20 had hepatocellular carcinoma, roughly 15 melanoma, 9 renal cell carcinoma and 9 head and neck cancer. The dose-escalation cohort was roughly 80% male with a mean age of approximately 60 years, ranging from about 23 to 85. Prior anti-PD-1, anti-PD-L1 or anti-CTLA-4 therapy was permitted, and about two fifths of dose-escalation patients had received checkpoint inhibitors. Three dose-escalation patients achieved partial responses, one with hepatocellular carcinoma and two with cutaneous melanoma. The point of sequencing TCRbeta in the periphery was to test whether ivuxolimab changed TCR sequence diversity and drove clonal T-cell expansion. The paper covers the monotherapy dose-escalation part of the phase I ivuxolimab trial, which included N of about 56 patients.

The paper as a whole reports these results and caveats: Low levels of normalized T-cell clonal expansion were also seen in some patients who did not respond. After ivuxolimab, expanded clones were on average more numerous among CD8+ T cells than among CD4+ T cells. Antigen specificity was not determined for the clonally expanded peripheral T cells. At doses of 0.1 to 3.0 mg/kg, clonal expansion of both CD4+ and CD8+ T cells in blood was seen between baseline and week 6. In partial responders in the 0.1-3.0 mg/kg groups, normalized peripheral clonal expansion was found to be among the lowest, especially among CD8+ T cells.

The trial excluded patients who had a history of autoimmune disease or were on systemic immunosuppression. Peripheral blood for TCR sequencing was drawn from every dose cohort at baseline, at cycle 4 day 1 and at cycle 7 day 1. Samples came from an open-label, multicenter, first-in-human phase I dose-escalation trial of ivuxolimab. The trial enrolled adults with locally advanced or metastatic head and neck squamous cell, hepatocellular, melanoma or renal cell carcinoma. Before TCR sequencing, CD4+ T cells and CD8+ T cells from peripheral blood were sorted into separate populations. The count of this clone is one. Its antigen specificity is not known. The sample holds no much larger clone one base away, and base qualities are not on file. CDR3 length: 12 amino acids, cysteine to phenylalanine. The retained sequence is limited to the CDR3, 36 bases, with the frame set at the first base. CDR1 is given as LNHDA and CDR2 as SQIVND, both from the germline V gene (reference sequence). From V the trimming removes 6 bases and from J it removes 8 bases, while the gene matches leave 4 bases of the junction unaccounted for.

Genomic DNA was extracted from sorted cells for sequencing of the TCRbeta CDR3 region. The immunoSEQ Assay was used for sequencing of TCRbeta CDR3 regions. This immuneACCESS table, as held by TCRdb, lists in-frame sequences with V and J called but not all clones. Of the missing ones, under half trace to an unresolved V gene in checked studies; the others have no known cause. The sample table records about 47,000 clones; roughly 84% of these occur just once. Roughly 25% of the sample is taken by the ten largest. The chain joins TRBV19 to TRBJ1-2; 9 bases in between match TRBD1. The sequence derives from an adult with an advanced solid tumor such as melanoma, head and neck, liver or kidney cancer. The starting material was CD4+ or CD8+ T cells sorted from blood, obtained in a trial of the OX40 agonist ivuxolimab. The bases are TGTGCCAGTAGGGACAGGGGTCAAGGCTACACCTTC. This gives the protein CASRDRGQGYTF. Beyond the CDR3, the reference TRBV19 and TRBJ1-2 genes provide the residues; the full variable domain reads: DGGITQSPKYLFRKEGQNVTLSCEQNLNHDAMYWYRQDPGQGLRLIYYSQIVNDFQKGDIAEGYSVSREKKESFPLTVTSAQKNPTAFYLCASRDRGQGYTFGSGTRLTVV.